The 31 T cell receptor beta chains presented below share a single source sample, sequenced in a study of a mutant IDH1 vaccine in newly diagnosed glioma. Regarding time point: baseline, week 1 (first vaccination visit). The sample's treatment: pre-vaccination baseline after standard-of-care therapy. Measured with immunoSEQ multiplex PCR; TCRdb has only the in-frame clones, and not every one. In the table there are 24,000 or so clones, 90% to 95% of which are singletons. The sequenced sample was PBMCs, obtained from a glioma patient treated with radiotherapy, temozolomide or both. These receptors were taken from a middle-aged man with glioma.

The chain joins TRBV4-3 to TRBJ2-1; D not resolved. Germline V lookup: CDR1 LGHNA, CDR2 YSLEER. Trimming shortened V by 0 bases and J by 9 bases, and 9 bases separated the two germline ends. CDR3 length: 13 amino acids. CDR3 residues: CASSQDRVTEQFF. The CDR3 region has the DNA TGCGCCAGCAGCCAAGATCGAGTCACTGAGCAGTTCTTC.

The chain carries TRBV10-3 and TRBJ1-2, with D unresolved. CDR1 and CDR2 (germline): ENHRY, SYGVKD. The CDR3 is 13 residues long. V lost 6 bases and J lost 4, with 12 bases in between. For the CDR3, the DNA is TGTGCCATCAGCCTTATCGAGGGCTATGGCTACACCTTC. It is translated as CAISLIEGYGYTF.

The sample holds one count of this clone. This chain connects TRBV5-1 to TRBJ1-3; no definite D call. CDR3 length equals 14 residues. Trimming took off 0 bases at V and 2 bases at J, with 6 bases between the two ends. The germline gives CDR1 SGHRS, CDR2 YFSETQ. Here the CDR3 DNA reads TGCGCCAGCAGCTTGGATAGACCTGGAAACACCATATATTTT. Encoded protein: CASSLDRPGNTIYF.

The chain uses TRBV30 and TRBJ1-1; D perhaps matches TRBD1 (5 bases). Germline V gene lookup returns CDR1 GTSNPN and CDR2 SVGIG (reference sequence). Trimming stripped 4 bases from V and 6 bases from J, with 18 bases between. The length of the CDR3 is 14 residues. The CDR3 is CAWTGSNLFPEAFF. The CDR3, as DNA: TGTGCCTGGACAGGGTCGAATCTCTTCCCTGAAGCTTTCTTT.

The CDR3 nucleotides read TGTGCCAGTTCGACCAGGGGTAGGAACACCGGGGAGCTGTTTTTT. Translating gives CASSTRGRNTGELFF. V and J are TRBV27 and TRBJ2-2, with D maybe TRBD1 (6 bases). V was shortened by 9 bases and J by 1 base, with 15 bases between the two germline ends. Germline CDR1 reads MNHEY; CDR2 reads SMNVEV (reference sequence). This CDR3 spans 15 amino acids.

The chain employs TRBV18 and TRBJ2-1; tentatively, D is TRBD1 or TRBD2 (5 bases each). The CDR3 spans 17 residues. The germline V and J ends were trimmed by 3 bases and 5 bases, with 20 bases remaining between them. CDR1 is KGHSH, CDR2 LQKENI, per germline. Written as DNA, the CDR3 is TGTGCCAGCTCACCCGAGTTTGGGGGATCGCTCGACAATGAGCAGTTCTTC. Translation: CASSPEFGGSLDNEQFF.

CDR3 coding DNA: TGTGCCAGCAGCTTAAGCGTGGGGGGGGATGAGCAGTTCTTC. It codes for CASSLSVGGDEQFF. The J gene is TRBJ2-1, the V gene TRBV7-3; 7 bases are shared with TRBD2. The V and J ends lost 1 base and 8 bases, in that order; junction bases with no gene match: 5. From germline, CDR1 is SGHTA and CDR2 FQGTGA. There are 14 residues in the CDR3.

This sequence joins TRBV18 and TRBJ2-7; D possibly corresponds to TRBD2 (5 bases). The V end was cut by 3 bases, the J end by 3 bases, with 15 bases between. The CDR3 has 15 amino acids. Germline V gives CDR1 KGHSH, CDR2 LQKENI. This CDR3 reads CASSPEGPQNYEQYF. In DNA form, the CDR3 reads TGTGCCAGCTCACCTGAGGGTCCCCAGAACTACGAGCAGTACTTC.

This CDR3 reads CASSATVAPGSYEQYF. The DNA for the CDR3 is TGCGCCAGCAGCGCTACCGTTGCCCCAGGATCCTACGAGCAGTACTTC. This sequence joins TRBV5-1 and TRBJ2-7, with no clear D. V lost 4 bases and J lost 1, with 18 bases in between. The CDR3 sequence is 16 residues long. Germline lookup yields CDR1 SGHRS and CDR2 YFSETQ.

This chain joins TRBV9 and TRBJ2-3; 11 bases line up with TRBD2. The germline V gene encodes CDR1 SGDLS and CDR2 YYNGEE. The CDR3 spans 16 residues. Germline trimming cut 4 bases from V and 2 bases from J; bases unmatched to any gene: 6. CDR3 in amino acids: CASSSLAGGLTDTQYF. The CDR3 DNA follows: TGTGCCAGCAGCTCGCTAGCGGGAGGCCTCACAGATACGCAGTATTTT. Combining the CDR3 with reference TRBV9 and TRBJ2-3 gives the whole variable domain DSGVTQTPKHLITATGQRVTLRCSPRSGDLSVYWYQQSLDQGLQFLIQYYNGEERAKGNILERFSAQQFPDLHSELNLSSLELGDSALYFCASSSLAGGLTDTQYFGPGTRLTVL.

This CDR3 reads CASSERSSYEQYF. The CDR3 DNA follows: TGTGCCAGTAGCGAAAGGAGCTCCTACGAGCAGTACTTC. The rearrangement links TRBV19 to TRBJ2-5; D not certain. The J call is uncertain, as TRBJ2-7 better fits the DNA end. The CDR3 sequence is 13 residues long. CDR1 LNHDA and CDR2 SQIVND come from the germline V gene (reference sequence).

The rearrangement links TRBV7-9 to TRBJ2-7, with TRBD1 matching over 7 bases. The length of the CDR3 is 15 residues. Looked up from germline, CDR1 is SEHNR and CDR2 is FQNEAQ (reference sequence). Germline trimming cut 5 bases from V and 0 bases from J; bases unmatched to any gene: 7. The CDR3 DNA reads TGTGCCAGCAGCGGGGACAGCCAAAGCTCCTACGAGCAGTACTTC. This gives the protein CASSGDSQSSYEQYF.

The table lists this clone with a count of one. V is TRBV7-2 and J is TRBJ2-5, with D possibly matching TRBD2 (6 bases). The V and J ends lost 6 bases and 1 base respectively, with 18 bases between them. The CDR3 has 16 residues. Per the germline V gene, CDR1 is SGHTA and CDR2 is FQGNSA. DNA of the CDR3: TGTGCCAGCAGGTCGAACCCGAGGAGGGCCCAAGAGACCCAGTACTTC. This sequence encodes CASRSNPRRAQETQYF. The full variable domain, in which reference TRBV7-2 and TRBJ2-5 provide the parts outside the CDR3, is GAGVSQSPSNKVTEKGKDVELRCDPISGHTALYWYRQSLGQGLEFLIYFQGNSAPDKSGLPSDRFSAERTGGSVSTLTIQRTQQEDSAVYLCASRSNPRRAQETQYFGPGTRLLVL.

This clone was counted a single time. The chain uses TRBV29-1 and TRBJ1-2; D is possibly TRBD1 (5 bases). CDR1 is SQVTM and CDR2 is ANQGSEA in the germline V gene. The V and J ends lost 3 bases and 3 bases respectively, with 14 bases between them. The CDR3 is made up of 14 amino acids. In nucleotides, the CDR3 is TGCAGCGTTGAGCGGGGGGTGGAGGACTATGGCTACACCTTC. It translates to CSVERGVEDYGYTF.

The J gene is TRBJ1-1, the V gene TRBV6-5, with 8 bases fitting TRBD1. J lost 5 bases, V lost 2 bases, and 4 bases had no gene match. Per the germline V gene, CDR1 is MNHEY and CDR2 is SVGAGI. The CDR3 has 14 amino acids. The CDR3, as DNA: TGTGCCAGCAGTTACAATTACAGGGGGACTGAAGCTTTCTTT. It translates to CASSYNYRGTEAFF.

This sequence joins TRBV15 and TRBJ1-5, with TRBD1 matching 11 bases. The V and J ends lost 5 bases and 6 bases, in that order; junction bases with no gene match: 3. This CDR3 comprises 14 residues. Germline lookup yields CDR1 LNHNV and CDR2 YYDKDF (reference sequence). The CDR3 DNA reads as TGTGCCACCAGCGGAGGGACAGGGGGTCAGCCCCAGCATTTT. Its protein is CATSGGTGGQPQHF.

J is TRBJ2-1 and V is TRBV5-6, with D perhaps TRBD1 (6 bases). Germline V CDR1 and CDR2: SGHDT, YYEEEE. The ends were cut back, 5 bases at V and 6 bases at J, with 9 bases in the middle. This CDR3 has 12 residues. Here the CDR3 reads CASSGQTNEQFF. The CDR3 DNA is TGTGCCAGCAGTGGACAGACCAATGAGCAGTTCTTC.

In its sample, this clone was seen once. The V and J genes are TRBV19 and TRBJ2-1; D might be TRBD1 or TRBD2, each matching 6 bases. The CDR3 has 15 residues. Germline V gene data show CDR1 as LNHDA and CDR2 as SQIVND (reference sequence). The germline V and J ends were trimmed by 3 bases and 3 bases, with 12 bases remaining between them. The chain's CDR3 is CASSMAGGGYNEQFF. Here the CDR3 DNA reads TGTGCCAGTAGTATGGCCGGGGGCGGCTACAATGAGCAGTTCTTC.

V and J are TRBV6-6 and TRBJ2-2; 8 bases align to TRBD2. Germline-derived CDR1 and CDR2 are MNHNY and SVGAGI (reference sequence). V gave up 4 bases and J gave up 3 bases; unmatched junction bases: 7. The CDR3 is made up of 16 amino acids. DNA of the CDR3: TGTGCCAGCAGTTTTACGGGACTAGTTTACACCGGGGAGCTGTTTTTT. Its protein product is CASSFTGLVYTGELFF.

The chain uses TRBV27 and TRBJ2-1, with D possibly matching TRBD1 (5 bases). CDR1 is MNHEY and CDR2 is SMNVEV in the germline V gene (reference sequence). The CDR3 has 13 residues. V was trimmed by 8 bases and J by 4 bases, leaving 12 bases between them. The CDR3 nucleotides are TGTGCCAGCGGAGATACAGGATACAATGAGCAGTTCTTC. Amino acid sequence: CASGDTGYNEQFF.

The gene calls are TRBV2 and TRBJ2-7; unclear D gene. Trimming pared 4 bases from V and 6 bases from J, leaving 4 bases between. The length of the CDR3 is 10 residues. Germline V gene data show CDR1 as SNHLY and CDR2 as FYNNEI. CDR3 protein: CASSVFEQYF. The CDR3 nucleotides are TGTGCCAGCAGTGTTTTCGAGCAGTACTTC.

This chain links TRBV9 with TRBJ2-7; D possibly corresponds to TRBD2 (5 bases). CDR1 and CDR2 from the germline V gene are SGDLS and YYNGEE. The CDR3 length is 14 residues. V gave up 0 bases and J gave up 7 bases, with 14 bases separating them. CDR3 region: CASSVGPRSGEQYF. CDR3 sequence (DNA): TGTGCCAGCAGCGTAGGTCCACGTTCGGGAGAGCAGTACTTC.

The V gene is TRBV4-1, the J gene TRBJ2-7, with 10 bases matching TRBD2. The ends lost 1 base at V and 3 bases at J; junction bases unmatched: 0. The V gene's germline CDR1 is MGHRA and CDR2 YSYEKL. The CDR3 length is 14 residues. The CDR3 loop reads CASSQGLAGYEQYF. CDR3 sequence (DNA): TGCGCCAGCAGCCAAGGACTAGCGGGCTACGAGCAGTACTTC.

CDR3 residues: CSVRKGPYGYTF. The CDR3, as DNA: TGCAGCGTTCGGAAAGGTCCCTATGGCTACACCTTC. The genes are TRBV29-1 and TRBJ1-2; D unresolved. CDR3 length: 12 residues. Trimming cost V 5 bases and J 4 bases, with 11 bases left between them. The V gene's germline CDR1 is SQVTM and CDR2 ANQGSEA.

The J gene is TRBJ1-3, the V gene TRBV27; no definite D call. Germline values: CDR1 MNHEY, CDR2 SMNVEV (reference sequence). This CDR3 region has 15 residues. The V end lost 3 bases, the J end lost 0 bases, and 9 bases lay between the germline ends. CDR3 nucleotides: TGTGCCAGCAGTTTTTCTGCAGACTCTGGAAACACCATATATTTT. This sequence encodes CASSFSADSGNTIYF.

V gene TRBV7-9 combines with J gene TRBJ1-2; possible D gene TRBD1, 6 bases. From germline, CDR1 is SEHNR and CDR2 FQNEAQ (reference sequence). The CDR3 contains 16 residues. V lost 5 bases and J lost 4, with 20 bases in between. CDR3 bases: TGTGCCAGCAGCGTGGGGGGCCGGGACGCGGCCTATGGCTACACCTTC. Its translation is CASSVGGRDAAYGYTF.

The V and J genes are TRBV4-3 and TRBJ1-1; tentative D call: TRBD1 (5 bases). CDR1 and CDR2 (germline): LGHNA, YSLEER. This CDR3 is 15 amino acids long. V was cut by 3 bases and J by 3 bases, with 14 bases left in between. The CDR3 region has the DNA TGCGCCAGCAGCCATGCTGGGGGAGGGGACACTGAAGCTTTCTTT. The encoded protein is CASSHAGGGDTEAFF.

The chain has TRBV30 and TRBJ1-1, with 7 bases aligning to TRBD1. Germline values: CDR1 GTSNPN, CDR2 SVGIG (reference sequence). With V trimmed by 5 bases and J by 4 bases, 4 bases remained unmatched. This CDR3 region has 12 residues. The CDR3 spells CAWDRVRTEAFF. In DNA form, the CDR3 reads TGTGCCTGGGACAGGGTCCGCACTGAAGCTTTCTTT.

V and J are TRBV5-4 and TRBJ2-1; 11 nucleotides agree with TRBD2. V dropped 3 bases and J dropped 7; count of bases not matched to a gene: 15. Germline-derived CDR1 and CDR2 are SGHNT and YYREEE (reference sequence). CDR3 size: 18 residues. CDR3 region: CASSSPTSGRIPGNEQFF. Written as DNA, the CDR3 is TGTGCCAGCAGCTCCCCTACTAGCGGGAGAATACCGGGGAATGAGCAGTTCTTC.

The chain couples TRBV15 to TRBJ2-3; maybe TRBD2 (6 bases). The germline CDR1 and CDR2 sequences are LNHNV and YYDKDF (reference sequence). There are 14 residues in the CDR3. Deletions cut 6 bases from V and 10 bases from J, with 20 bases between. Here the CDR3 reads CATSTPGLPSAQYF. The CDR3 bases are TGTGCCACCAGTACCCCGGGACTCCCTTCGGCGCAGTATTTT.

CDR3 in amino acids: CASSLEGSPEAFF. The CDR3 nucleotides read TGTGCCAGCAGCCTTGAGGGTTCCCCTGAAGCTTTCTTT. The chain joins TRBV14 to TRBJ1-1; D call uncertain. V was cut by 4 bases and J by 6 bases, with 12 bases left in between. Germline V gene lookup returns CDR1 SGHDN and CDR2 FVKESK. There are 13 residues in the CDR3.